The present T cell receptor (beta chain) was sequenced within a study of CD8+CD57+ T cells in acquired aplastic anemia. About the study: DNA from sorted CD4+ and CD8+ cells averaged 3.2 ug. Broader study findings: Controls and patients did not differ significantly in CD8+ Simpson's diversity. Almost 30 shared CD8+ CDR3s appeared highly expressed within patients' immunodominant clones.

Those patients picked for sequencing had displayed CD8+CD57+ cell expansion on flow cytometry. The blood sampling took place in patients who had so far received no therapy. As to this clonotype: Its specificity is unknown. This may arise from a read error, as a much more abundant clone is one base away.

The CDR3 has 16 amino acids. Germline values: CDR1 SGHNT, CDR2 YYREEE (reference sequence). The template for TCR beta VDJ and CDR3 sequence profiling was genomic DNA. TCRdb analysed the reads with MiXCR anew, one entry per CDR3 protein. Among approximately 180,000 distinct CDR3 sequences listed, roughly 48% were seen once. Sequenced: sorted CD4+, CD8+, or CD8+CD57+ T cells (not recorded which) from PBMCs. This clonotype originated in a human donor with aplastic anemia. V usage is TRBV5-4 and J usage is TRBJ1-1; D is uncertain. The CDR3 spells CASRGSRDPWSGEALF. The CDR3 nucleotides read TGTGCCAGCAGGGGGTCCCGGGATCCTTGGAGCGGTGAAGCTCTCTTT.